Below, 26 T cell receptor beta chains from the same sample are listed, as sequenced in a study of T-cell memory formation after mild COVID-19. TCRdb called the 5' RACE reads again in MiXCR, with one record for every CDR3 protein. This table holds 65,000 to 95,000 distinct CDR3 sequences, roughly 13% found once. Sequenced input: PBMCs or a T cell subset sorted from them (not recorded which). These receptor sequences come from a young man who had mild COVID-19 (a few samples of this study predate the infection). Cell type and time point are not known.

This clonotype was counted between two and nine times. The rearrangement links TRBV30 to TRBJ2-1; 10 bases align to TRBD1. Germline V gene lookup returns CDR1 GTSNPN and CDR2 SVGIG (reference sequence). The CDR3 sequence is 18 residues long. The V gene end was trimmed by 1 base and the J gene end by 9 bases; junction bases not matched to a gene: 18. CDR3 coding DNA: TGTGCCTGGAGTGACAGAAGGCGGGGGACAGGGGTCACCTTTGAGCAGTTCTTC. Its translation is CAWSDRRRGTGVTFEQFF.

The chain employs TRBV4-2 and TRBJ2-1, with TRBD1 as a possible D gene (5 bases). The germline CDR1 and CDR2 sequences are LGHNA and YNFKEQ. Trimming removed 1 base at V and 5 bases at J, with 15 bases between. This CDR3 comprises 16 residues. The CDR3 protein is CASSQGSRTGNNEQFF. The CDR3, as DNA: TGTGCCAGCAGCCAAGGCTCAAGAACAGGAAACAATGAGCAGTTCTTC.

By share, this clonotype ranks as medium-sized (0.01 to 0.1%). The chain uses TRBV4-3 and TRBJ2-1, with D perhaps being TRBD1 or TRBD2 (5 bases each). V gave up 5 bases and J gave up 2 bases, with 13 bases separating them. The CDR3 totals 15 residues. Germline CDR1 LGHNA, CDR2 YSLEER. The CDR3 DNA reads TGCGCCAGCAGCGTCAGGGTGGGGGCCTACAATGAGCAGTTCTTC. This encodes CASSVRVGAYNEQFF.

This clonotype was detected only a few times. The chain carries TRBV19 and TRBJ2-1, with 9 positions matching TRBD1. In germline, CDR1 is LNHDA, CDR2 SQIVND (reference sequence). The CDR3 totals 13 residues. V lost 8 bases and J lost 7; bases outside the gene matches: 6. In nucleotides, the CDR3 is TGTGCCAGTCGGGCGGACAGGGGAAATGAGCAGTTCTTC. It encodes CASRADRGNEQFF. Full variable domain (missing parts from reference TRBV19 and TRBJ2-1): DGGITQSPKYLFRKEGQNVTLSCEQNLNHDAMYWYRQDPGQGLRLIYYSQIVNDFQKGDIAEGYSVSREKKESFPLTVTSAQKNPTAFYLCASRADRGNEQFFGPGTRLTVL.

This clonotype was observed a few times. The J gene is TRBJ2-7, the V gene TRBV5-5; 10 nucleotides line up with TRBD1. CDR1 is SGHKS, CDR2 YYEKEE, per germline (reference sequence). After removal of 3 bases from V and 2 bases from J, the junction contained 17 bases not matched to a gene. This CDR3 comprises 19 residues. In DNA, the CDR3 is TGTGCCAGCAGCTGGCGGCGTCCGGGACAGGGGACACAGACCTACGAGCAGTACGTC. Translated, it gives CASSWRRPGQGTQTYEQYV.

J is TRBJ1-3 and V is TRBV20-1; D is perhaps TRBD1 (5 bases). The CDR3 is 15 residues long. Germline V gives CDR1 DFQATT, CDR2 SNEGSKA (reference sequence). Deletions cut 6 bases from V and 2 bases from J, with 17 bases between. The CDR3 protein is CSASLDRKAGNTIYF. CDR3 in DNA: TGCAGTGCCAGTCTAGACAGAAAGGCTGGAAACACCATATATTTT.

The gene calls are TRBV5-1 and TRBJ2-2; D not resolved. This CDR3 comprises 15 residues. Trimming took off 2 bases at V and 1 base at J, with 9 bases between the two ends. The V gene's germline CDR1 is SGHRS and CDR2 YFSETQ. The CDR3 loop reads CASSFKSLNTGELFF. The CDR3 DNA sequence: TGCGCCAGCAGCTTTAAATCATTGAACACCGGGGAGCTGTTTTTT.

This clonotype was detected only a few times. The rearrangement joins TRBV6-5 to TRBJ2-3; 14 bases align to TRBD2. V dropped 5 bases and J dropped 1; count of bases not matched to a gene: 2. Germline CDR1 reads MNHEY; CDR2 reads SVGAGI. The CDR3 covers 16 residues. CDR3 sequence: CASSQGLAGGTDTQYF. The CDR3 DNA reads as TGTGCCAGCAGTCAGGGACTAGCGGGGGGCACAGATACGCAGTATTTT.

The DNA for the CDR3 is TGTGCCAGCGCCGGGACAGGGGCTTATGGGGCCAACGTCCTGACTTTC. It codes for CASAGTGAYGANVLTF. The chain links TRBV6-2 or TRBV6-3 to TRBJ2-6, with 10 bases identical to TRBD1. V gave up 8 bases and J gave up 3 bases; unmatched junction bases: 7. The CDR3 consists of 16 residues. CDR1 and CDR2 from the germline V gene are MNHEY and SVGEGT.

This chain uses TRBV3-1 with TRBJ2-7; weak D call: TRBD1 (6 bases). V was shortened by 2 bases and J by 3 bases, with 11 bases between the two germline ends. Germline CDR1 LGHDT, CDR2 YNNKEL (reference sequence). This CDR3 has 14 residues. CDR3 in DNA: TGTGCCAGCAGCCAAACCGGGACACACTACGAGCAGTACTTC. The encoded protein is CASSQTGTHYEQYF.

The sample holds a few counts of this clonotype. V gene TRBV20-1 combines with J gene TRBJ2-7; D is undetermined. The germline V gene encodes CDR1 DFQATT and CDR2 SNEGSKA (reference sequence). With 3 bases removed from V and 3 bases from J, the gap between germline ends came to 6 bases. The CDR3 spans 11 residues. The CDR3 bases are TGCAGTGCTAGCGGAGACTACGAGCAGTACGTC. It yields the protein CSASGDYEQYV.

The table lists this clonotype with a few counts. V usage is TRBV10-3 and J usage is TRBJ2-7; maybe TRBD2 (6 bases). The CDR3 loop spans 14 amino acids. CDR1 is ENHRY, CDR2 SYGVKD, per germline. V lost 4 bases and J lost 5, with 15 bases in between. CDR3 DNA: TGTGCCATCAGTGGACTTTTTGGAGGGGACGAGCAGTACTTC. Its translation: CAISGLFGGDEQYF.

This sequence joins TRBV6-5 and TRBJ2-7, with D maybe TRBD1 (5 bases). Germline V lookup: CDR1 MNHEY, CDR2 SVGAGI. This CDR3 comprises 15 residues. Trimming pared 0 bases from V and 3 bases from J, leaving 12 bases between. In DNA form, the CDR3 reads TGTGCCAGCAGTTACTCGGCAGGGTCGGACTACGAGCAGTACTTC. Amino acids: CASSYSAGSDYEQYF.

In this sample, this clonotype turned up a few times. V and J are TRBV14 and TRBJ2-2; 8 bases line up with TRBD1. The length of the CDR3 is 15 residues. Germline trimming cut 4 bases from V and 6 bases from J; bases unmatched to any gene: 7. Germline CDR1 SGHDN, CDR2 FVKESK. CDR3: CASSLGQVFPGELFF. CDR3 bases: TGTGCCAGCAGCCTGGGACAGGTCTTTCCCGGGGAGCTGTTTTTT.

The CDR3 region has the DNA TGTGCCAGTAGTCTCGTTCAGGGGGGAGAGACCCAGTACTTC. This translates into CASSLVQGGETQYF. V is TRBV19 and J is TRBJ2-5, with D possibly TRBD1 on 7 matching bases. Germline CDR1 reads LNHDA; CDR2 reads SQIVND (reference sequence). Trimming took 5 bases from V and 4 from J, leaving 14 bases between them. The CDR3 contains 14 residues.

This clonotype has a handful of counts. This chain joins TRBV4-1 and TRBJ1-5, with TRBD1 matching 8 bases. The CDR3 length is 18 residues. Per germline, CDR1 MGHRA and CDR2 YSYEKL. J lost 7 bases, V lost 0 bases, and 14 bases had no gene match. This chain's CDR3 is CASSQDLGSGGARQPQHF. CDR3 DNA sequence: TGCGCCAGCAGCCAAGATCTTGGGTCAGGGGGCGCCCGGCAGCCCCAGCATTTT.

The chain uses TRBV29-1 and TRBJ1-1, with D possibly being TRBD1 (6 bases). V lost 3 bases, J lost 1 base, and 6 bases lay in between. The germline gives CDR1 SQVTM, CDR2 ANQGSEA. The CDR3 contains 12 residues. The chain's CDR3 is CSVETGNTEAFF. CDR3 in DNA: TGCAGCGTTGAGACAGGGAACACTGAAGCTTTCTTT. Filled out from reference TRBV29-1 and TRBJ1-1, the complete variable domain reads SAVISQKPSRDICQRGTSLTIQCQVDSQVTMMFWYRQQPGQSLTLIATANQGSEATYESGFVIDKFPISRPNLTFSTLTVSNMSPEDSSIYLCSVETGNTEAFFGQGTRLTVV.

This clonotype was detected only a few times. The chain is built from TRBV7-9 and TRBJ1-1, with D hard to call. The CDR3 runs to 14 residues. Trimming cost V 1 base and J 0 bases, with 6 bases left between them. Germline V gene sequence: CDR1 SEHNR, CDR2 FQNEAQ (reference sequence). The CDR3 region is CASSLGAVNTEAFF. Written as DNA, the CDR3 is TGTGCCAGCAGCTTAGGAGCGGTGAACACTGAAGCTTTCTTT.

The V call is TRBV4-3, the J call TRBJ2-7; a weak D match, TRBD2 (5 bases). The CDR3 consists of 16 residues. Germline V gene data show CDR1 as LGHNA and CDR2 as YSLEER. V was pared by 2 bases and J by 4 bases, with 18 bases between. The CDR3 region is CASSQRNTRASYEQYV. Written as DNA, the CDR3 is TGCGCCAGCAGCCAACGCAATACTAGGGCATCGTACGAGCAGTACGTC.

This clonotype was counted a few times. The chain joins TRBV13 to TRBJ2-3, with D perhaps matching TRBD1 (6 bases). This CDR3 comprises 18 residues. Germline loops: CDR1 PRHDT, CDR2 FYEKMQ (reference sequence). V was trimmed by 2 bases and J by 1 base, leaving 19 bases between them. The CDR3, as DNA: TGTGCCAGCAGCTTATGGGACATGACCAACAAGGGCACAGATACGCAGTATTTT. Its protein product is CASSLWDMTNKGTDTQYF. Supplemented by reference TRBV13 and TRBJ2-3, the full variable domain reads AAGVIQSPRHLIKEKRETATLKCYPIPRHDTVYWYQQGPGQDPQFLISFYEKMQSDKGSIPDRFSAQQFSDYHSELNMSSLELGDSALYFCASSLWDMTNKGTDTQYFGPGTRLTVL.

This clonotype was observed a handful of times. The J gene is TRBJ2-4, the V gene TRBV6-5, with a tentative D call TRBD1 (5 bases). V lost 2 bases and J lost 0, with 11 bases in between. The CDR3 runs to 16 residues. Germline assignment: CDR1 MNHEY and CDR2 SVGAGI. The CDR3 sequence: CASSYSWGKAKNIQYF. The CDR3 coding sequence is TGTGCCAGCAGTTACAGTTGGGGCAAAGCCAAAAACATTCAGTACTTC.

This clonotype was picked up a small number of times. The rearrangement joins TRBV27 to TRBJ1-2; D gene uncertain. Germline CDR1 is MNHEY and CDR2 is SMNVEV (reference sequence). Trimming took 3 bases from V and 3 from J, leaving 11 bases between them. This CDR3 has 14 amino acids. The CDR3 region is CASSFSGQDYGYTF. DNA of the CDR3: TGTGCCAGCAGTTTTAGCGGGCAGGACTATGGCTACACCTTC.

This clonotype was counted a few times. The CDR3 coding sequence is TGCGCCAGCAGCCAGCCTCCGGGTGGCAGGGGGTTAGGTGAGCAGTTCTTC. It is translated as CASSQPPGGRGLGEQFF. The V call is TRBV4-3, the J call TRBJ2-1, with 7 nucleotides matching TRBD1. Germline CDR1 is LGHNA and CDR2 is YSLEER. V shed 3 bases and J 9 bases; nucleotides not matched to a gene: 17. This CDR3 has 17 residues.

This clonotype appeared a few times. This chain connects TRBV27 to TRBJ2-7; D not resolved. This CDR3 comprises 13 residues. From germline, CDR1 is MNHEY and CDR2 SMNVEV (reference sequence). V shed 5 bases and J shed 0 bases, with 8 bases lying between them. This chain's CDR3 is CASSISSSYEQYF. CDR3 nucleotide sequence: TGTGCCAGCAGTATCTCCAGCTCCTACGAGCAGTACTTC.

This chain uses TRBV4-1 with TRBJ2-1, with 7 nucleotides matching TRBD1. The CDR3 is 16 residues long. V was pared by 4 bases and J by 0 bases, with 6 bases of the junction left unmatched. Germline values: CDR1 MGHRA, CDR2 YSYEKL. CDR3 amino acids: CASSLLGQSSYNEQFF. The DNA for the CDR3 is TGCGCCAGCAGCCTTCTGGGACAGAGCTCCTACAATGAGCAGTTCTTC.

This clonotype was observed at least ten times. The gene calls are TRBV10-3 and TRBJ2-6; no clear D. Germline lookup yields CDR1 ENHRY and CDR2 SYGVKD. The CDR3 contains 16 residues. The germline V and J ends were trimmed by 3 bases and 0 bases, with 9 bases remaining between them. The CDR3 region is CAISDSGTSGANVLTF. CDR3 DNA: TGTGCCATCAGTGACTCGGGCACCTCTGGGGCCAACGTCCTGACTTTC.